One sample yielded the 6 T cell receptor beta chains listed below, sequenced in a study of naive and memory T cell subsets. An equimolar mix of two oligonucleotides served as the beta constant-region primer for TRBC1 and TRBC2. Using its own MiXCR run on the UMI-ligation and nested PCR reads, TCRdb lists one record per CDR3 protein. The table shows some 100,000 distinct CDR3 sequences, with around 7% occurring only once. Source material: central memory CD4+ T cells from blood. The receptors shown here come from a human donor in good health.

This clonotype came up many times. This chain connects TRBV12-3 or TRBV12-4 to TRBJ1-6; D is possibly TRBD1 (5 bases). The CDR3 runs to 14 residues. V was clipped by 5 bases and J by 8 bases, with 13 bases between them. The CDR3 nucleotides read TGTGCCAGCAGTGCCAGGGAGATGGATTCACCCCTCCACTTT. It codes for CASSAREMDSPLHF.

This clonotype was observed at least ten times. This sequence joins TRBV7-8 and TRBJ2-1, with TRBD1 matching 11 bases. V was clipped by 5 bases and J by 5 bases; unmatched bases: 5. From germline, CDR1 is SGHVS and CDR2 FQNEAQ. The CDR3 length is 15 residues. In DNA form, the CDR3 reads TGTGCCAGCAGCCCAAGGACAGGGGGCAACAATGAGCAGTTCTTC. Its protein product is CASSPRTGGNNEQFF.

This clonotype was observed at least ten times. The chain joins TRBV6-2 or TRBV6-3 to TRBJ1-2; D not certain. The CDR3 covers 13 residues. The germline gives CDR1 MNHEY, CDR2 SVGEGT. V lost 0 bases and J 5 bases, leaving 7 bases between the germline ends. The CDR3 loop is CASSYSKGYGYTF. The CDR3 DNA sequence: TGTGCCAGCAGTTACTCGAAAGGTTATGGCTACACCTTC.

The chain recombines TRBV19 with TRBJ1-2; tentative D call: TRBD1 (5 bases). V lost 3 bases, J lost 5 bases, and 10 bases lay in between. CDR3 length: 13 residues. Germline V gives CDR1 LNHDA, CDR2 SQIVND (reference sequence). The CDR3 DNA reads as TGTGCCAGTAGTATCGGGGGTCGGTATGGCTACACCTTC. Translating it yields CASSIGGRYGYTF.

This clonotype was seen a handful of times. V is TRBV6-2 or TRBV6-3 and J is TRBJ2-3; possibly TRBD1 for D (6 bases). The CDR3 is made up of 16 amino acids. Germline-derived CDR1 and CDR2 are MNHEY and SVGEGT. V gave up 6 bases and J gave up 0 bases, with 16 bases separating them. The CDR3 DNA is TGTGCCAGCAGATTCAAACAGGGTGTTAGCACAGATACGCAGTATTTT. As protein: CASRFKQGVSTDTQYF.

This clonotype was seen ten or more times. The J gene is TRBJ2-1, the V gene TRBV20-1, with D tentatively TRBD1 or TRBD2 (5 bases each). V was clipped by 0 bases and J by 10 bases, with 19 bases between them. The CDR3 totals 15 residues. Germline loops: CDR1 DFQATT, CDR2 SNEGSKA (reference sequence). In DNA form, the CDR3 reads TGCAGTGCTAGAGATGACGCCCGGAAGGGGAGAGAGCAGTTCTTC. It codes for CSARDDARKGREQFF.